The clone carrying this TCR beta chain was seen a few times. Trimming cost V 6 bases and J 4 bases, with 12 bases left between them. The germline V gene encodes CDR1 WNHNN and CDR2 SYGVQD (reference sequence). This CDR3 region has 14 residues. The sample originates from a study of blood T cell repertoires in COVID-19. Sequenced by immunoSEQ multiplex PCR; TCRdb stores in-frame clones only, minus some. The table records 200,000 to 300,000 clones, around 89% of them present only once. The sequencing input was PBMCs or T cells enriched from blood (not recorded which). This chain joins TRBV10-1 and TRBJ1-4; D gene uncertain. The source of this sequence is a woman aged 40 to 55 with acute COVID-19. In DNA form, the CDR3 reads TGCGCCAGCAGCGCGGGCAGCTTTAATGAAAAACTGTTTTTT. It codes for CASSAGSFNEKLFF.